This section outlines one TCR beta chain sequence together with its context. Other DNA sequences in this specimen translate into the identical CDR3. The sample is drawn from a study of blood T cell repertoires in COVID-19. Study details: Donors in the United States, Italy and Spain gave samples during acute or convalescent COVID-19.

This CDR3 is 13 amino acids long. Germline CDR1 is GTSNPN and CDR2 is SVGIG (reference sequence). V dropped 5 bases and J dropped 0; count of bases not matched to a gene: 3. Living in under 30 US areas, the participants were between about 18 and 95 years of age. Recovered status applied to Cohort 3 donors who had two consecutive negative PCRs. It also applied to those with clearance or with symptom resolution. In the source study's methods: Researchers report that nucleated cell counts were estimated from reference gene primer amplification. Here immunoSEQ multiplex PCR was the method, and the copy in TCRdb shows in-frame clones only, minus some. That table is the source of V, J and clone size, and D and trimming were worked out from the DNA. The table includes 250,000 to 400,000 clones, more than 90% detected once.

Sequenced sample: PBMCs or T cells enriched from blood (not recorded which). The sequence was obtained from a man aged 55 to 70 who had recovered from COVID-19. The rearrangement links TRBV30 to TRBJ1-1; TRBD1 matches at 7 bases. The CDR3 sequence is CAWSGQLNTEAFF. The CDR3 DNA follows: TGTGCCTGGTCGGGACAGTTGAACACTGAAGCTTTCTTT.